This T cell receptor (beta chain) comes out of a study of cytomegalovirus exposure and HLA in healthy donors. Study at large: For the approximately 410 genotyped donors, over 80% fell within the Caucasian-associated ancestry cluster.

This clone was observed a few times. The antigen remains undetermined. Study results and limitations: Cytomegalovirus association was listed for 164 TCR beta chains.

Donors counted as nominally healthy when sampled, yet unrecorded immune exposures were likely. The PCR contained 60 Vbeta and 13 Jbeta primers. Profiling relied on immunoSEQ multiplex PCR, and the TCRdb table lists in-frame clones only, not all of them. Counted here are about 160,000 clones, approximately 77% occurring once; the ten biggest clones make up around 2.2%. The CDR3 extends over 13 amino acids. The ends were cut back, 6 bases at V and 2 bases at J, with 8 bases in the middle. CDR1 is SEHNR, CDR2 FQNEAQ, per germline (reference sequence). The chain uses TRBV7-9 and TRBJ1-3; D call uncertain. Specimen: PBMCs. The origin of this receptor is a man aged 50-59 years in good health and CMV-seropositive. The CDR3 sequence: CASSQATGNTIYF. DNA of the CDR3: TGTGCCAGCAGTCAGGCTACTGGAAACACCATATATTTT.